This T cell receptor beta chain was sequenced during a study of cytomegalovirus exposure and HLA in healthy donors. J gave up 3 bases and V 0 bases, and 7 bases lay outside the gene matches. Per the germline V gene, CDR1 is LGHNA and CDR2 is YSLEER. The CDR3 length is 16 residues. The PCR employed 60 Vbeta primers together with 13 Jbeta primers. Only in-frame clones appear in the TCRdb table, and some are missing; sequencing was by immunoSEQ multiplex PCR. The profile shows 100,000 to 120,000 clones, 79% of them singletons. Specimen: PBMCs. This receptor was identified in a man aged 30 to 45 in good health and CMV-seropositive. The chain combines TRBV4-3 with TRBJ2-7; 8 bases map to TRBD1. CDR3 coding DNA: TGCGCCAGCAGCCAAGAACGAGACAGGGGTGGCTACGAGCAGTACTTC. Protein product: CASSQERDRGGYEQYF.